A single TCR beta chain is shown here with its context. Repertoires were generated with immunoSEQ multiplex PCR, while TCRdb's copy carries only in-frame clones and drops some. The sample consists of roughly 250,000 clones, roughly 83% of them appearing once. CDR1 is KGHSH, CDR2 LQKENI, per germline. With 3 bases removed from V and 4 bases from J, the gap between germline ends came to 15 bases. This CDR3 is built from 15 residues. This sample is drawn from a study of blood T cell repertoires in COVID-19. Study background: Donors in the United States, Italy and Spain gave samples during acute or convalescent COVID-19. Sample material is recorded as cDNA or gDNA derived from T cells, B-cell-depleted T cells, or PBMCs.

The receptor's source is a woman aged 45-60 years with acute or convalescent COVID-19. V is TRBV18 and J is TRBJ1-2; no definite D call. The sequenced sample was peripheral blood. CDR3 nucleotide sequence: TGTGCCAGCTCACCTTTGCCTGAATCGGGCTATGGCTACACCTTC. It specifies CASSPLPESGYGYTF.